These 21 T cell receptor beta chains originate from one sample sequenced in a study of beta chain features in type 1 diabetes. Whole-study results and caveats: Shorter TCRB CDR3s, moderately but significantly so, were found in Type 1 diabetes patients in all four CD4+ subsets.

The study reverse transcribed the entire isolated RNA, so it sequenced expressed TCRB transcripts. The table came from immunoSEQ multiplex PCR; TCRdb's copy has only in-frame clones and leaves some out. The sample consists of 300,000 to 400,000 clones, around 9.6% of them appearing once. These receptors lack a known antigen. Material for sequencing was central memory CD4+ T cells from blood. Receptors were obtained from a young man with type 1 diabetes.

The chain couples TRBV9 to TRBJ2-7; 10 bases are a match to TRBD2. The CDR3 is made up of 15 amino acids. The V gene's germline CDR1 is SGDLS and CDR2 YYNGEE. V lost 2 bases, J lost 2 bases, and 4 bases stayed unmatched. Written as DNA, the CDR3 is TGTGCCAGCAGCGTCGCTAGCGGGGGAACCTACGAGCAGTACTTC. Protein: CASSVASGGTYEQYF.

In its sample, this clone was seen many times. J is TRBJ2-3 and V is TRBV28; D ambiguous. The CDR3 contains 15 residues. V was clipped by 7 bases and J by 4 bases, with 18 bases between them. Germline V lookup: CDR1 MDHEN, CDR2 SYDVKM. The CDR3 DNA reads as TGTGCCAGCACCCTGGTTTTAAACGGAGCAGATACGCAGTATTTT. This sequence encodes CASTLVLNGADTQYF.

This clone came up a few times. The V and J genes are TRBV19 and TRBJ1-2, with a tentative D call TRBD1 (6 bases). Germline assignment: CDR1 LNHDA and CDR2 SQIVND (reference sequence). The CDR3 sequence is 15 residues long. V lost 7 bases, J lost 0 bases, and 15 bases lay in between. Written as DNA, the CDR3 is TGTGCCAGTACCGCAAGAGGGACAACTAACTATGGCTACACCTTC. Translated: CASTARGTTNYGYTF.

This chain links TRBV20-1 with TRBJ1-2, with 7 bases identical to TRBD1. The CDR3 is 11 amino acids. Germline-derived CDR1 and CDR2 are DFQATT and SNEGSKA (reference sequence). This CDR3 reads CRGTDNYGYTF. CDR3 in DNA: TGCAGGGGGACAGACAACTATGGCTACACCTTC.

This clone has just a few counts. The chain combines TRBV5-1 with TRBJ2-2; D not certain. Germline CDR1 SGHRS, CDR2 YFSETQ. The CDR3 loop spans 14 amino acids. V lost 2 bases to trimming and J lost 2 bases, with 7 bases between them. CDR3 in amino acids: CASSLEVNTGELFF. The CDR3 bases are TGCGCCAGCAGCTTAGAGGTTAACACCGGGGAGCTGTTTTTT.

The chain links TRBV4-2 to TRBJ2-1; TRBD1 agrees at 7 bases. The CDR3 is 15 amino acids. Germline V CDR1 and CDR2: LGHNA, YNFKEQ. The trim removed 1 base at V and 3 bases at J, leaving 3 bases unmatched. The CDR3 region has the DNA TGTGCCAGCAGCCAAGGGGACAGCTACTACAATGAGCAGTTCTTC. It yields the protein CASSQGDSYYNEQFF.

The sample holds many counts of this clone. The chain couples TRBV5-1 to TRBJ2-1; no reliable D call. Germline V gives CDR1 SGHRS, CDR2 YFSETQ. This CDR3 spans 13 amino acids. Trimming pared 6 bases from V and 13 bases from J, leaving 20 bases between. The CDR3 coding sequence is TGCGCCAGCAACGTCGGTAGTGGTTCCGCCCAGTTCTTC. Encoded protein: CASNVGSGSAQFF.

Concerning this clone itself: Given a much more abundant clone one base away, this may be a read error. V is TRBV7-2 and J is TRBJ2-5; D is undetermined. The CDR3 has 13 amino acids. Germline V CDR1 and CDR2: SGHTA, FQGNSA. V lost 4 bases to trimming and J lost 1 base, with 7 bases between them. The CDR3 DNA follows: TGTGCCAGCAGCTGGGCCAGCCAAGAGACCCAGTACTTC. Protein sequence: CASSWASQETQYF.

V gene TRBV5-1 combines with J gene TRBJ2-5; D possibly corresponds to TRBD2 (5 bases). Between the trimmed V and J ends, which lost 4 bases and 5 bases, there was a span of 18 bases. CDR1 and CDR2 from the germline V gene are SGHRS and YFSETQ. The CDR3 extends over 15 amino acids. The CDR3 DNA follows: TGCGCCAGCAGCGTGGCGGCGCCGACGGGGGAGACCCAGTACTTC. Protein sequence: CASSVAAPTGETQYF.

The chain carries TRBV6-1 and TRBJ2-3, with a tentative D call TRBD1 (5 bases). Trimming cost V 7 bases and J 1 base, with 12 bases left between them. CDR1 is MNHNS and CDR2 is SASEGT in the germline V gene. This CDR3 comprises 14 residues. The chain's CDR3 is CASTRGSRTDTQYF. The CDR3 nucleotides read TGTGCCAGCACTAGGGGATCTCGCACAGATACGCAGTATTTT.

This clone was seen a handful of times. The chain combines TRBV4-1 with TRBJ2-5; D might be TRBD1 (6 bases). With 1 base removed from V and 3 bases from J, the gap between germline ends came to 15 bases. CDR3 length equals 16 residues. CDR1 and CDR2 from the germline V gene are MGHRA and YSYEKL. CDR3 protein: CASSQVKTGFKETQYF. CDR3 coding DNA: TGCGCCAGCAGCCAAGTAAAAACAGGGTTTAAAGAGACCCAGTACTTC.

This clone was counted many times. V is TRBV9 and J is TRBJ1-1; D not certain. Germline CDR1 is SGDLS and CDR2 is YYNGEE. The V gene lost 3 bases and the J gene lost 0 bases, with 6 bases spanning the gap. This CDR3 contains 13 residues. CDR3 sequence (DNA): TGTGCCAGCAGCGCCGGGTTGAACACTGAAGCTTTCTTT. Translation gives CASSAGLNTEAFF.

This clone was observed a handful of times. The gene calls are TRBV25-1 and TRBJ2-2, with D perhaps assigned TRBD1 or TRBD2 (5 bases each). Germline loops: CDR1 MGHDK, CDR2 SYGVNS. CDR3 length: 16 amino acids. Trimming took off 0 bases at V and 0 bases at J, with 8 bases between the two ends. For the CDR3, the DNA is TGTGCCAGCAGTGAATACGGGACGGCGAACACCGGGGAGCTGTTTTTT. This encodes CASSEYGTANTGELFF.

The gene calls are TRBV10-1 and TRBJ2-3; 12 positions agree with TRBD2. Germline lookup yields CDR1 WNHNN and CDR2 SYGVQD (reference sequence). V shed 4 bases and J 4 bases; nucleotides not matched to a gene: 3. This CDR3 comprises 15 residues. CDR3 residues: CASSVTSGRPDTQYF. CDR3 nucleotide sequence: TGCGCCAGCAGTGTTACTAGCGGGAGGCCAGATACGCAGTATTTT.

This clone was observed at least ten times. The V call is TRBV18, the J call TRBJ2-5, with TRBD2 matching 7 bases. Germline V gene lookup returns CDR1 KGHSH and CDR2 LQKENI. J was trimmed by 5 bases and V by 3 bases; bases with no gene match: 3. This CDR3 is built from 13 residues. The CDR3 nucleotides read TGTGCCAGCTCACCTGATAGCGGGGAGACCCAGTACTTC. This encodes CASSPDSGETQYF.

The chain couples TRBV11-2 to TRBJ2-4; D gene unclear. Germline CDR1 and CDR2: SGHAT and FQNNGV. V was shortened by 5 bases and J by 7 bases, with 21 bases between the two germline ends. This CDR3 has 16 amino acids. The CDR3 loop reads CASSMSWDSSANIQYF. The CDR3 DNA sequence: TGTGCCAGCAGCATGTCTTGGGATTCCTCCGCGAACATTCAGTACTTC.

This sequence joins TRBV6-5 and TRBJ2-7; D unclear. V was shortened by 5 bases and J by 7 bases, with 18 bases between the two germline ends. The V gene's germline CDR1 is MNHEY and CDR2 SVGAGI. CDR3 length equals 14 residues. CDR3 amino acids: CASSRRNMDGEQYF. Written as DNA, the CDR3 is TGTGCCAGCAGTAGAAGAAACATGGACGGGGAGCAGTACTTC.

At least ten counts were recorded for this clone. CDR3 amino acids: CASSVTVAYNEQFF. As DNA, the CDR3 is TGTGCCAGCAGCGTCACCGTAGCCTACAATGAGCAGTTCTTC. The rearrangement uses TRBV28 and TRBJ2-1; D ambiguous. Germline V gene lookup returns CDR1 MDHEN and CDR2 SYDVKM. V was trimmed by 6 bases and J by 2 bases, leaving 11 bases between them. This CDR3 contains 14 residues. The variable domain in full, completed from reference TRBV28 and TRBJ2-1, reads DVKVTQSSRYLVKRTGEKVFLECVQDMDHENMFWYRQDPGLGLRLIYFSYDVKMKEKGDIPEGYSVSREKKERFSLILESASTNQTSMYLCASSVTVAYNEQFFGPGTRLTVL.

The chain couples TRBV2 to TRBJ2-1; perhaps D is TRBD1 or TRBD2 (6 bases each). CDR1 and CDR2 from the germline V gene are SNHLY and FYNNEI. V dropped 7 bases and J dropped 3 bases, with 13 bases sitting between them. CDR3 size: 14 residues. The CDR3 DNA is TGTGCCAGCATCGACGGGGGCCACTACAATGAGCAGTTCTTC. Its translation is CASIDGGHYNEQFF.

The chain has TRBV7-7 and TRBJ2-3, with D tentatively TRBD1 or TRBD2 (5 bases each). The CDR3 length is 13 residues. The V end lost 5 bases, the J end lost 9 bases, and 15 bases lay between the germline ends. Germline values: CDR1 SSHAT, CDR2 FNYEAQ (reference sequence). The CDR3: CASSPEGRGTQYF. The CDR3 bases are TGTGCCAGCAGCCCCGAGGGGCGAGGCACGCAGTATTTT.

In this sample, this clone turned up a few times. This chain uses TRBV29-1 with TRBJ2-7; maybe TRBD2 (5 bases). Trimming removed 6 bases at V and 6 bases at J, with 15 bases between. The germline gives CDR1 SQVTM, CDR2 ANQGSEA. This CDR3 contains 12 residues. CDR3 sequence reads: CSVIEGSAEQYF. In DNA form, the CDR3 reads TGCAGCGTGATCGAGGGCTCGGCCGAGCAGTACTTC.